This T cell receptor beta chain emerged from a study of blood T cell repertoires in COVID-19. Study overall: The United States, Italy and Spain provided the acute and convalescent COVID-19 samples.

The assay was immunoSEQ multiplex PCR, and TCRdb's table has in-frame clones only and misses some. This sample carries 200,000 to 250,000 clones, about 90% of them seen once, and the ten largest clones take around 3.7%. The age range of participants was 18 to 89 years, with residence in under 30 US areas. Before they entered the study, exposed participants had met a COVID-19 case within 2 weeks. Germline CDR1 SGHRS, CDR2 YFSETQ. The CDR3 loop spans 15 amino acids. With V trimmed by 1 base and J by 5 bases, 5 bases remained unmatched. Comment on this clone: Other DNA sequences in this sample translate to the same CDR3.

The source is a woman under 40 who had been exposed to COVID-19. The V gene is TRBV5-1, the J gene TRBJ2-3, with 9 bases aligning to TRBD1. Sequencing was carried out using PBMCs or T cells enriched from blood (not recorded which). CDR3 sequence (DNA): TGCGCCAGCAGCTTGTCCGGGACAGGGCGAGATACGCAGTATTTT. Encoded protein: CASSLSGTGRDTQYF.